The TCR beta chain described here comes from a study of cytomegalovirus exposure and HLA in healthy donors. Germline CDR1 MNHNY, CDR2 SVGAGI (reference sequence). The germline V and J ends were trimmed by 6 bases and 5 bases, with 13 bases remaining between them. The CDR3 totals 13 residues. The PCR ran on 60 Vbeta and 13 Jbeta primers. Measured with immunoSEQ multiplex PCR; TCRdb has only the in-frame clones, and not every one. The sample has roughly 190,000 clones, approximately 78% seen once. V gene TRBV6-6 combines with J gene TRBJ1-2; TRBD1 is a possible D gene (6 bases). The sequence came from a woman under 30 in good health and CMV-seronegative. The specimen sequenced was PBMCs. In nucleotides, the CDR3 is TGTGCCAGCAGATCGACAGGTGCTTATGGCTACACCTTC. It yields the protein CASRSTGAYGYTF.